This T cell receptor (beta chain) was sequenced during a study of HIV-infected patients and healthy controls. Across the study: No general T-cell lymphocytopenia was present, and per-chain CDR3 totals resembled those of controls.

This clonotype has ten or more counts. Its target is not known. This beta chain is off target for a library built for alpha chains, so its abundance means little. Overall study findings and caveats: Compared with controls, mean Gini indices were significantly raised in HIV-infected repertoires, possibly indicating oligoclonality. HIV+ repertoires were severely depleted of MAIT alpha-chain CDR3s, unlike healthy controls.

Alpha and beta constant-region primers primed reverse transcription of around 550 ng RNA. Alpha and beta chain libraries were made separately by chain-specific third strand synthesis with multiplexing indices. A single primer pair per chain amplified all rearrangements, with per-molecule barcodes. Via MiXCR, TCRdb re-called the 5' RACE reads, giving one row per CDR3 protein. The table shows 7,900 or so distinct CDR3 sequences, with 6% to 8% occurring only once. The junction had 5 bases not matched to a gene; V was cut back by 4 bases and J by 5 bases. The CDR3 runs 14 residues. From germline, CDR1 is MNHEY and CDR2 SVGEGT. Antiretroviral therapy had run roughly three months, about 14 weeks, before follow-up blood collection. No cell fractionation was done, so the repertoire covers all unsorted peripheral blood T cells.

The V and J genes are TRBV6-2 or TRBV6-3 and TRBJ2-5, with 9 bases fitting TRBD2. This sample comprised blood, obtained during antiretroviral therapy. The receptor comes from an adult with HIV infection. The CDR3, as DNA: TGTGCCAGCAGTTCCCCTAGCGGGGTGGAGACCCAGTACTTC. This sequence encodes CASSSPSGVETQYF.